Shown below are 22 T cell receptor beta chains from a single sample sequenced in a study of shared clonotypes between healthy human individuals. Produced via immunoSEQ multiplex PCR; TCRdb's table is partial and in-frame only. The sample has 2 million to 2.5 million clones, over 90% seen once. Sequencing was done on a sample of naive CD4+ T cells from PBMCs. The subset is: CD45RA+ positively selected. Every receptor here comes from a man between 18 and 35 years old in good health. Some clones in this sample may be carry-over from other donors' samples.

The rearrangement uses TRBV2 and TRBJ2-7; a weak D match, TRBD2 (5 bases). The V end was cut by 5 bases, the J end by 2 bases, with 13 bases between. Germline V gene lookup returns CDR1 SNHLY and CDR2 FYNNEI. The CDR3 runs 14 residues. The CDR3 coding sequence is TGTGCCAGCAGTCCAACGCGGGCAACCTACGAGCAGTACTTC. Its protein product is CASSPTRATYEQYF.

V gene TRBV28 combines with J gene TRBJ2-3, with TRBD2 as a possible D gene (5 bases). V lost 3 bases to trimming and J lost 6 bases, with 16 bases between them. CDR1 MDHEN and CDR2 SYDVKM come from the germline V gene. The CDR3 has 15 residues. CDR3 residues: CASSFHPRKRDTQYF. The CDR3 DNA reads TGTGCCAGCAGTTTCCATCCCCGCAAGCGGGATACGCAGTATTTT.

With regard to this clone: The identical CDR3 is also encoded by other nucleotide sequences in the sample. CDR3 protein: CASRVYNEQFF. The CDR3 region has the DNA TGTGCCAGCAGGGTTTACAATGAGCAGTTCTTC. The chain carries TRBV2 and TRBJ2-1; D not resolved. This CDR3 has 11 residues. CDR1 and CDR2 from the germline V gene are SNHLY and FYNNEI. Trimming took 6 bases from V and 4 from J, leaving 4 bases between them. Full variable domain (outside the CDR3, taken from reference TRBV2 and TRBJ2-1): EPEVTQTPSHQVTQMGQEVILRCVPISNHLYFYWYRQILGQKVEFLVSFYNNEISEKSEIFDDQFSVERPDGSNFTLKIRSTKLEDSAMYFCASRVYNEQFFGPGTRLTVL.

The V call is TRBV6-5, the J call TRBJ2-1; unclear D gene. Trimming left V 5 bases short and J 5 bases short, with 10 bases between. Looked up from germline, CDR1 is MNHEY and CDR2 is SVGAGI. CDR3 length equals 13 residues. CDR3 DNA sequence: TGTGCCAGCAGTCTGGGAATCAACAATGAGCAGTTCTTC. Its translation: CASSLGINNEQFF.

About this clone: The sample contains more than one DNA sequence encoding this CDR3. This rearrangement joins TRBV7-9 to TRBJ2-3, with unresolved D. V lost 5 bases, J lost 3 bases, and 9 bases lay in between. In germline, CDR1 is SEHNR, CDR2 FQNEAQ (reference sequence). This CDR3 spans 13 amino acids. CDR3 protein: CASSRGRTDTQYF. The CDR3 DNA reads TGTGCCAGCAGCCGAGGTAGGACAGATACGCAGTATTTT. The whole variable domain, filled in from reference TRBV7-9 and TRBJ2-3, reads DTGVSQNPRHKITKRGQNVTFRCDPISEHNRLYWYRQTLGQGPEFLTYFQNEAQLEKSRLLSDRFSAERPKGSFSTLEIQRTEQGDSAMYLCASSRGRTDTQYFGPGTRLTVL.

The chain has TRBV11-3 and TRBJ2-1; 9 bases map to TRBD1. V was pared by 5 bases and J by 4 bases, with 6 bases of the junction left unmatched. The germline V gene has CDR1 SGHNT and CDR2 YENEEA. The CDR3 covers 15 residues. The CDR3 is CASSLTGGVYNEQFF. In nucleotides, the CDR3 is TGTGCCAGCAGCCTGACAGGGGGAGTTTACAATGAGCAGTTCTTC.

This rearrangement joins TRBV2 to TRBJ2-1; the D call may be TRBD1 or TRBD2 (5 bases each). Germline CDR1 is SNHLY and CDR2 is FYNNEI. V was cut by 3 bases and J by 4 bases, with 13 bases left in between. The CDR3 totals 15 residues. CDR3 nucleotides: TGTGCCAGCAGTGACGAGGGGTGGCCATACAATGAGCAGTTCTTC. Protein product: CASSDEGWPYNEQFF.

The V and J genes are TRBV30 and TRBJ2-5, with TRBD1 as a possible D gene (5 bases). The J call is in doubt because the DNA end fits TRBJ2-7 better. There are 12 residues in the CDR3. Germline V gene lookup returns CDR1 GTSNPN and CDR2 SVGIG (reference sequence). The CDR3 DNA follows: TGTGCCTGGAACCAAAGACAGTACGAGCAGTACTTC. Translation: CAWNQRQYEQYF.

CDR3 in DNA: TGTGCCAGCAGCTTAGGGGGGACTAGCGGGAGCTACGAGCAGTACTTC. It specifies CASSLGGTSGSYEQYF. The rearrangement joins TRBV7-6 to TRBJ2-7, with 14 bases aligning to TRBD2. V lost 1 base, J lost 3 bases, and 2 bases stayed unmatched. CDR1 SGHVS and CDR2 FNYEAQ come from the germline V gene. CDR3 length: 16 amino acids.

This chain connects TRBV7-2 to TRBJ2-3, with 16 bases identical to TRBD2. This CDR3 spans 17 amino acids. J lost 6 bases, V lost 4 bases, and 7 bases had no gene match. CDR1 SGHTA and CDR2 FQGNSA come from the germline V gene. CDR3 region: CASSSVGTSGRADTQYF. Here the CDR3 DNA reads TGTGCCAGCAGCTCAGTTGGGACTAGCGGGAGGGCCGATACGCAGTATTTT.

V and J are TRBV2 and TRBJ2-3, with 8 bases that match TRBD1. The CDR3 loop spans 16 amino acids. V was pared by 4 bases and J by 3 bases, with 9 bases of the junction left unmatched. From germline, CDR1 is SNHLY and CDR2 FYNNEI. CDR3 sequence reads: CASSGQGSMATDTQYF. The DNA for the CDR3 is TGTGCCAGCAGTGGACAGGGGAGTATGGCAACAGATACGCAGTATTTT.

The chain recombines TRBV6-1 with TRBJ1-4, with D possibly TRBD1 on 5 matching bases. The CDR3 covers 13 residues. The V and J ends lost 5 bases and 14 bases respectively, with 18 bases between them. Germline-derived CDR1 and CDR2 are MNHNS and SASEGT. The CDR3 sequence: CASSPGGIGDLFF. CDR3 DNA sequence: TGTGCCAGCAGTCCCGGGGGGATCGGGGACCTGTTTTTT.

CDR3 residues: CASSLEATGAYEQYF. DNA for the CDR3: TGTGCCAGCAGCTTAGAAGCTACAGGAGCCTACGAGCAGTACTTC. The chain employs TRBV7-2 and TRBJ2-7; perhaps TRBD1 as D (5 bases). The V gene lost 1 base and the J gene lost 2 bases, with 12 bases spanning the gap. This CDR3 region has 15 residues. Germline CDR1 reads SGHTA; CDR2 reads FQGNSA.

This clone has a handful of counts. The rearrangement uses TRBV6-5 and TRBJ2-7; D not resolved. Between the trimmed V and J ends, which lost 4 bases and 3 bases, there was a span of 4 bases. The CDR3 sequence is 11 residues long. CDR1 is MNHEY and CDR2 is SVGAGI in the germline V gene. The DNA for the CDR3 is TGTGCCAGCAGTTCCTACTACGAGCAGTACTTC. It encodes CASSSYYEQYF.

The chain is built from TRBV10-3 and TRBJ1-2; perhaps TRBD1 as D (5 bases). CDR3 size: 15 residues. Trimming shortened V by 4 bases and J by 3 bases, and 15 bases separated the two germline ends. CDR1 and CDR2 from the germline V gene are ENHRY and SYGVKD. Here the CDR3 DNA reads TGTGCCATCAGTGCAAGCAACAGGAACGACTATGGCTACACCTTC. Translated: CAISASNRNDYGYTF.

Worth noting for this clone: The sample has other DNA sequences that encode this CDR3 too. This sequence joins TRBV7-3 and TRBJ2-2; TRBD1 aligns across 10 bases. This CDR3 has 15 amino acids. Germline V gives CDR1 SGHTA, CDR2 FQGTGA. The V segment lost 2 bases and the J segment 3 bases; nucleotides outside the gene matches: 0. The CDR3 nucleotides are TGTGCCAGCAGCTTAGGGACAGGGGACACCGGGGAGCTGTTTTTT. Its translation: CASSLGTGDTGELFF.

The chain carries TRBV2 and TRBJ2-1; 7 positions match TRBD1. Germline V lookup: CDR1 SNHLY, CDR2 FYNNEI. The CDR3 spans 15 residues. Losses at the gene ends were 4 bases for V and 0 bases for J; bases not matched to a gene: 3. CDR3 coding DNA: TGTGCCAGCAGTGGCAGGGGGATCTCCTACAATGAGCAGTTCTTC. This gives the protein CASSGRGISYNEQFF.

V usage is TRBV5-8 and J usage is TRBJ2-1; the match to TRBD2 covers 9 bases. The germline V gene encodes CDR1 SGHTS and CDR2 YDEGEE. J was trimmed by 9 bases and V by 3 bases; bases with no gene match: 7. The CDR3 loop spans 14 amino acids. CDR3 in amino acids: CASSSPGLAAEQFF. CDR3 DNA sequence: TGTGCCAGCAGCTCTCCGGGACTAGCAGCTGAGCAGTTCTTC.

The table lists this clone with a count of one. This chain joins TRBV14 and TRBJ1-1; 7 nucleotides align to TRBD1. The CDR3 consists of 14 residues. The ends lost 0 bases at V and 4 bases at J; junction bases unmatched: 2. CDR1 and CDR2 from the germline V gene are SGHDN and FVKESK. CDR3 in amino acids: CASSQDQGGTEAFF. In nucleotides, the CDR3 is TGTGCCAGCAGCCAAGATCAGGGGGGCACTGAAGCTTTCTTT.

The chain employs TRBV7-3 and TRBJ2-1, with 10 positions matching TRBD2. The V gene end was trimmed by 1 base and the J gene end by 8 bases; junction bases not matched to a gene: 2. The length of the CDR3 is 14 residues. Germline V lookup: CDR1 SGHTA, CDR2 FQGTGA. This chain's CDR3 is CASSLMGTSDEQFF. The CDR3 nucleotides read TGTGCCAGCAGCTTAATGGGGACTAGCGATGAGCAGTTCTTC.

The rearrangement joins TRBV9 to TRBJ2-1; D call uncertain. V dropped 2 bases and J dropped 9 bases, with 9 bases sitting between them. CDR1 is SGDLS, CDR2 YYNGEE, per germline. CDR3 size: 12 residues. DNA for the CDR3: TGTGCCAGCAGCGTTGGGTGGGGTGAGCAGTTCTTC. The encoded protein is CASSVGWGEQFF.

The chain employs TRBV27 and TRBJ2-3, with 10 bases that match TRBD2. This CDR3 contains 18 residues. V was pared by 2 bases and J by 1 base, with 9 bases of the junction left unmatched. Germline CDR1 reads MNHEY; CDR2 reads SMNVEV (reference sequence). CDR3 nucleotides: TGTGCCAGCAGTTTAACCCTAGCGGGAGCATGGGGCACAGATACGCAGTATTTT. The encoded protein is CASSLTLAGAWGTDTQYF.